This is a list of T cell receptor beta chains from one sample in a study of identical twins. TCRdb recomputed calls from the 5' RACE reads with MiXCR, one row per CDR3 protein. The sample records hundreds of thousands of distinct CDR3 sequences, roughly 6% being singletons. Specimen: naive T cells sorted from blood. The source of these receptors is a young man in good health. Each CDR3 is given with its conserved first and last residue. Fields, in order: D gene, clone size, V gene, J gene, CDR3 protein, CDR3 DNA. D genes are given only for firm matches. Clone size appears in some rows only: once, few, many, or a class for an expanded clone.

TRBD2,many,TRBV27,TRBJ2-3,CASSVGTSGRTDTQYF,TGTGCCAGCAGTGTCGGGACTAGCGGGAGGACCGATACGCAGTATTTT
.,many,TRBV7-2,TRBJ1-1,CASSLAWVTEAFF,TGTGCCAGCAGCTTAGCGTGGGTCACTGAAGCTTTCTTT
.,few,TRBV7-9,TRBJ2-7,CASSPQQGSYEQYF,TGTGCCAGCAGCCCCCAACAGGGATCCTACGAGCAGTACTTC
.,.,TRBV7-8,TRBJ1-6,CASSYRDSGNSPLHF,TGTGCCAGCAGCTACCGAGACAGCGGTAATTCACCCCTCCACTTT
TRBD1,few,TRBV12-3/TRBV12-4,TRBJ1-3,CASSQGAGGNTIYF,TGTGCCAGCAGTCAGGGGGCAGGAGGAAACACCATATATTTT
TRBD1,many,TRBV6-1,TRBJ2-2,CASRKDRANTGELFF,TGTGCCAGCAGGAAAGACAGGGCGAACACCGGGGAGCTGTTTTTT
TRBD1,many,TRBV12-3/TRBV12-4,TRBJ1-1,CASSLSPRGRMNTEAFF,TGTGCCAGCAGTTTGTCCCCCAGGGGGAGAATGAACACTGAAGCTTTCTTT
TRBD2,many,TRBV9,TRBJ2-7,CASSPKTSGSSYEQYF,TGTGCCAGCAGCCCGAAGACTAGCGGGAGCTCCTACGAGCAGTACTTC
.,few,TRBV28,TRBJ1-5,CASSPPAMSNQPQHF,TGTGCCAGCAGTCCCCCGGCGATGAGCAATCAGCCCCAGCATTTT
.,many,TRBV24-1,TRBJ2-2,CATSDLLAGTGELFF,TGTGCCACCAGTGATTTACTGGCGGGGACCGGGGAGCTGTTTTTT
.,many,TRBV7-6,TRBJ2-1,CASSQRAPGYNEQFF,TGTGCCAGCAGCCAGAGGGCTCCCGGCTACAATGAGCAGTTCTTC
.,many,TRBV24-1,TRBJ2-7,CATSDTTGYEQYF,TGTGCCACCAGTGATACCACAGGCTACGAGCAGTACTTC
TRBD2,many,TRBV5-1,TRBJ2-1,CASSRLGLADLDEQFF,TGCGCCAGCAGCCGACTAGGACTAGCGGACCTTGATGAGCAGTTCTTC
TRBD1,few,TRBV7-6,TRBJ1-3,CASSLGTGLSTGNTIYF,TGTGCCAGCAGCTTGGGGACAGGGCTTTCCACTGGAAACACCATATATTTT
TRBD2,many,TRBV5-1,TRBJ2-1,CASSLVSGRGTYNEQFF,TGCGCCAGCAGCTTGGTTAGCGGGAGGGGGACCTACAATGAGCAGTTCTTC
.,few,TRBV6-5,TRBJ2-7,CASSYDRHTYEQYF,TGTGCCAGCAGTTACGACAGGCACACCTACGAGCAGTACTTC
.,many,TRBV20-1,TRBJ2-5,CSAADRLETQYF,TGCAGTGCCGCGGATCGGTTGGAGACCCAGTACTTC
.,many,TRBV6-5,TRBJ2-3,CASRAPDTQYF,TGTGCCAGCAGGGCCCCAGATACGCAGTATTTT
.,few,TRBV7-9,TRBJ2-7,CASSLVVRDPGEQYF,TGTGCCAGCAGCTTAGTGGTTCGGGATCCGGGGGAGCAGTACTTC
.,.,TRBV12-3/TRBV12-4,TRBJ2-2,CASSGGAGGTGELFF,TGTGCCAGCAGCGGTGGGGCCGGCGGCACCGGGGAGCTGTTTTTT
TRBD2,.,TRBV30,TRBJ2-3,CAWRSGALDTQYF,TGTGCCTGGAGGAGCGGGGCCTTGGATACGCAGTATTTT
.,many,TRBV20-1,TRBJ2-3,CSARDSDNGARYF,TGCAGTGCTAGAGATAGTGATAACGGAGCCCGGTATTTT
.,few,TRBV24-1,TRBJ2-2,CATSVRGVSGELFF,TGTGCCACCAGTGTGCGGGGAGTCTCCGGGGAGCTGTTTTTT
.,.,TRBV6-2/TRBV6-3,TRBJ1-5,CASSYSGQRPQHF,TGTGCCAGCAGTTACTCCGGACAGAGGCCCCAGCATTTT
.,few,TRBV5-6,TRBJ2-7,CASSLSIPHEQYF,TGTGCCAGCAGCTTGTCGATTCCCCACGAGCAGTACTTC
.,.,TRBV6-5,TRBJ1-1,CASIWGGGAFF,TGTGCCAGCATTTGGGGGGGCGGAGCTTTCTTT
.,many,TRBV15,TRBJ2-7,CATSSAGTPTYEQYF,TGTGCCACCAGCAGCGCCGGGACACCAACCTACGAGCAGTACTTC
TRBD2,.,TRBV6-5,TRBJ2-7,CASSYAWLAGSYEQYF,TGTGCCAGCAGTTACGCGTGGCTAGCGGGCTCCTACGAGCAGTACTTC
.,many,TRBV5-1,TRBJ1-4,CASSPRRELNEKLFF,TGCGCCAGCAGCCCCCGGAGGGAACTGAATGAAAAACTGTTTTTT
.,few,TRBV9,TRBJ2-1,CASSPLTVHNEQFF,TGTGCCAGCAGCCCCCTTACGGTGCACAATGAGCAGTTCTTC
.,few,TRBV30,TRBJ2-3,CAWRFGDTQYF,TGTGCCTGGAGGTTCGGAGATACGCAGTATTTT
.,many,TRBV20-1,TRBJ2-2,CSALDRGQAGRTGELFF,TGCAGTGCTTTAGATCGGGGGCAAGCGGGGCGCACCGGGGAGCTGTTTTTT
.,few,TRBV28,TRBJ2-7,CASRIPAAEQYF,TGTGCCAGCAGAATCCCAGCGGCCGAGCAGTACTTC
TRBD2,.,TRBV20-1,TRBJ2-7,CSASGTSRSYEQYF,TGCAGTGCTAGTGGGACTAGCAGATCCTACGAGCAGTACTTC
.,.,TRBV7-9,TRBJ2-2,CASSQPGQGFSAGELFF,TGTGCCAGCAGCCAACCGGGACAAGGATTCTCCGCCGGGGAGCTGTTTTTT
TRBD2,.,TRBV27,TRBJ2-1,CASSPAPLAGEQFF,TGTGCCAGCAGTCCCGCCCCGTTAGCGGGAGAGCAGTTCTTC
.,many,TRBV15,TRBJ2-1,CATSTHRRLDYNEQFF,TGTGCCACCAGCACCCACAGGCGTTTGGACTACAATGAGCAGTTCTTC
TRBD2,.,TRBV4-2,TRBJ2-3,CASSPTPTSGGTDTQYF,TGTGCCAGCAGCCCTACCCCAACTAGCGGAGGCACAGATACGCAGTATTTT
TRBD2,.,TRBV3-1,TRBJ2-3,CASSQGLEVTDTQYF,TGTGCCAGCAGCCAGGGACTAGAGGTGACAGATACGCAGTATTTT
.,.,TRBV5-1,TRBJ1-6,CASSYDGSRGYSPLHF,TGCGCCAGCAGTTATGACGGATCGCGGGGTTATTCACCCCTCCACTTT
TRBD2,many,TRBV20-1,TRBJ2-3,CSALSGRAVTQYF,TGCAGTGCTTTAAGCGGGAGGGCCGTTACGCAGTATTTT
.,few,TRBV11-2,TRBJ2-1,CASSFGGSSGGSYNEQFF,TGTGCCAGCAGCTTCGGGGGAAGTAGCGGAGGCTCCTACAATGAGCAGTTCTTC
.,.,TRBV20-1,TRBJ2-5,CSARVSKGQETQYF,TGCAGTGCTAGAGTTTCAAAGGGCCAAGAGACCCAGTACTTC
TRBD2,.,TRBV10-2,TRBJ2-5,CASSVVAGFVETQYF,TGCGCCAGCAGTGTGGTAGCGGGATTTGTAGAGACCCAGTACTTC
TRBD1,few,TRBV29-1,TRBJ2-4,CSVQTGGNAKNIQYF,TGCAGCGTCCAGACAGGGGGCAACGCCAAAAACATTCAGTACTTC
.,few,TRBV15,TRBJ2-2,CATSRDQGLGELFF,TGTGCCACCAGCAGAGATCAGGGGCTGGGGGAGCTGTTTTTT
TRBD2,many,TRBV28,TRBJ2-7,CASSLSGSGRGYF,TGTGCCAGCAGTTTGTCCGGAAGCGGGAGGGGGTACTTC
TRBD2,many,TRBV5-1,TRBJ2-3,CASSWLAGETDTQYF,TGCGCCAGCAGTTGGCTAGCGGGAGAGACAGATACGCAGTATTTT
.,many,TRBV5-1,TRBJ2-7,CASSLFYEQYF,TGCGCCAGCAGCTTGTTTTACGAGCAGTACTTC
.,many,TRBV12-3/TRBV12-4,TRBJ2-2,CASSRQTANTGELFF,TGTGCCAGCAGTCGCCAGACAGCGAACACCGGGGAGCTGTTTTTT
.,many,TRBV10-3,TRBJ2-1,CAISESVGDNEQFF,TGTGCCATCAGTGAGTCCGTGGGAGACAATGAGCAGTTCTTC
.,.,TRBV12-5,TRBJ2-6,CASGLVSGANVLTF,TGTGCTAGTGGTTTGGTCTCCGGGGCCAACGTCCTGACTTTC
.,few,TRBV29-1,TRBJ2-1,CSVVQGDNEQFF,TGCAGCGTTGTGCAGGGCGACAATGAGCAGTTCTTC
TRBD2,.,TRBV12-3/TRBV12-4,TRBJ2-1,CASSLAPAGGSYNEQFF,TGTGCCAGCAGTTTAGCGCCAGCGGGAGGGTCCTACAATGAGCAGTTCTTC
.,few,TRBV5-1,TRBJ2-1,CASSFRWDEQFF,TGCGCCAGCAGCTTTCGTTGGGATGAGCAGTTCTTC